These T cell receptor beta chains were read from a single sample in a study of blood T cell repertoires in COVID-19. Assay: immunoSEQ multiplex PCR; the TCRdb copy retains only in-frame clones and omits some. The sample yields about 250,000 clones, 85% seen once. Sequenced input: peripheral blood. The receptors here all came from a woman aged 55-75 years with active or convalescent COVID-19. CDR3s include the opening cysteine and the closing phenylalanine or tryptophan. The D gene is left open where the match is weak. Size is omitted from some rows. Given values are once, few, many or a class for expanded clones.

>TRBD1|NA|TRBJ2-1|TRBV13
CASSLTGAYNEQFF
TGTGCCAGCAGCCTGACAGGGGCCTACAATGAGCAGTTCTTC
>NA|NA|TRBJ1-3|TRBV6-1
CASSEVGHRNTIYF
TGTGCCAGCAGTGAAGTGGGACACCGAAACACCATATATTTT
>TRBD1|NA|TRBJ1-6|TRBV6-5
CATPGQNSPLHF
TGTGCCACCCCGGGACAGAATTCACCCCTCCACTTT
>TRBD1|NA|TRBJ1-2|TRBV19
CASSINPPGGIYGYTF
TGTGCCAGTAGTATCAACCCCCCAGGGGGCATCTATGGCTACACCTTC
>TRBD1|NA|TRBJ2-2|TRBV25-1
CASSVRGRRDGELFF
TGTGCCAGCAGTGTGAGGGGGCGCAGGGACGGGGAGCTGTTTTTT
>TRBD2|NA|TRBJ2-5|TRBV11-1
CASSSLASGGTQYF
TGTGCCAGCAGCTCACTAGCGTCCGGTGGGACCCAGTACTTC
>TRBD2|NA|TRBJ2-5|TRBV3-1/TRBV3-2
CASSQGLAGPHQETQYF
TGTGCCAGCAGCCAAGGGCTAGCGGGGCCCCACCAAGAGACCCAGTACTTC
>TRBD1|NA|TRBJ1-4|TRBV15
CATSSSGGAGEKLFF
TGTGCCACCAGCAGCTCAGGGGGCGCGGGGGAAAAACTGTTTTTT
>NA|once|TRBJ2-7|TRBV19
CASSTDGRAPYEQYF
TGTGCCAGTAGTACCGACGGCAGGGCACCCTACGAGCAGTACTTC
>NA|NA|TRBJ1-2|TRBV18
CASSPTAGFGYTF
TGTGCCAGCTCACCAACGGCAGGGTTTGGCTACACCTTC
>TRBD2|NA|TRBJ2-2|TRBV2
CASTPGLAGGNTGELFF
TGTGCCAGCACCCCGGGACTAGCCGGGGGCAACACCGGGGAGCTGTTTTTT
>NA|NA|TRBJ2-2|TRBV5-1
CASSLYQATGELFF
TGCGCCAGCAGCTTGTACCAGGCGACCGGGGAGCTGTTTTTT
>TRBD2|NA|TRBJ2-2|TRBV9
CASSVLASGTTGELFF
TGTGCCAGCAGCGTTTTGGCTAGCGGGACTACCGGGGAGCTGTTTTTT
>NA|NA|TRBJ1-2|TRBV27
CASRGGYGYTF
TGTGCCAGCAGGGGAGGGTATGGCTACACCTTC
>TRBD2|NA|TRBJ2-3|TRBV3-1/TRBV3-2
CASSQAIAGGTDTQYF
TGTGCCAGCAGCCAAGCCATAGCGGGAGGCACAGATACGCAGTATTTT
>TRBD1|NA|TRBJ1-4|TRBV11-2
CASNRGQGEKLFF
TGTGCCAGCAACAGGGGGCAGGGGGAAAAACTGTTTTTT
>TRBD1|NA|TRBJ1-4|TRBV4-2
CASSQDPGRLDRVEKLFF
TGTGCCAGCAGCCAAGATCCCGGCCGCTTGGACAGGGTAGAAAAACTGTTTTTT
>NA|NA|TRBJ1-2|TRBV2
CASSEAEWTANYGYTF
TGTGCCAGCAGTGAAGCGGAATGGACAGCTAACTATGGCTACACCTTC
>NA|NA|TRBJ1-2|TRBV19
CASSGALGHGYTF
TGTGCCAGTAGTGGGGCGTTGGGCCATGGCTACACCTTC
>NA|NA|TRBJ1-1|TRBV7-9
CASSLTRRSNPEAFF
TGTGCCAGCAGCTTAACACGAAGATCGAACCCTGAAGCTTTCTTT
>NA|NA|TRBJ2-3|TRBV28
CASKVGGGTDTQYF
TGTGCCAGCAAGGTTGGAGGGGGCACAGATACGCAGTATTTT
>NA|NA|TRBJ1-4|TRBV5-1
CASSLDRSNEKLFF
TGCGCCAGCAGCTTGGACAGGAGCAATGAAAAACTGTTTTTT
>TRBD2|NA|TRBJ2-1|TRBV7-3
CASSFRLAGGSSYNEQFF
TGTGCCAGCAGCTTCCGACTAGCGGGAGGGAGCTCCTACAATGAGCAGTTCTTC
>NA|NA|TRBJ2-1|TRBV5-1
CASSLAGESGYNEQFF
TGCGCCAGCAGCTTGGCAGGGGAAAGTGGCTACAATGAGCAGTTCTTC
>NA|NA|TRBJ2-2|TRBV18
CASSPLTNTGELFF
TGTGCCAGCTCACCACTTACGAACACCGGGGAGCTGTTTTTT
>TRBD1|NA|TRBJ2-2|TRBV5-1
CASSNRGAGTGELFF
TGCGCCAGCAGCAACAGGGGGGCCGGGACCGGGGAGCTGTTTTTT
>NA|NA|TRBJ1-2|TRBV4-2
CASSQEGSGDYGYTF
TGTGCCAGCAGCCAGGAGGGGTCGGGGGACTATGGCTACACCTTC
>TRBD2|NA|TRBJ2-1|TRBV10-3
CAITPGLERAEQFF
TGTGCCATCACCCCGGGACTAGAGCGTGCTGAGCAGTTCTTC
>TRBD2|NA|TRBJ2-7|TRBV6-1
CASSAFLGQGLAGSYEQYF
TGTGCCAGCAGTGCTTTTTTAGGCCAGGGACTAGCGGGATCCTACGAGCAGTACTTC
>TRBD2|NA|TRBJ2-3|TRBV5-1
CASSLLTSGYTDTQYF
TGCGCCAGCAGCTTGCTCACTAGCGGGTACACAGATACGCAGTATTTT
>NA|few|TRBJ1-1|TRBV3-1/TRBV3-2
CASSQDPSRENTEAFF
TGTGCCAGCAGCCAAGACCCAAGCCGGGAGAACACTGAAGCTTTCTTT
>TRBD2|NA|TRBJ2-1|TRBV24-1
CATSDLGLAGGDHEQFF
TGTGCCACCAGTGATTTAGGGCTAGCGGGAGGTGATCATGAGCAGTTCTTC
>TRBD2|NA|TRBJ2-1|TRBV15
CATGEGGAGDEQFF
TGTGCCACCGGGGAGGGCGGGGCCGGGGATGAGCAGTTCTTC
>NA|NA|TRBJ1-2|TRBV12-3/TRBV12-4
CASSSVIYGYTF
TGTGCCAGCAGCTCGGTTATTTATGGCTACACCTTC
>TRBD2|NA|TRBJ2-3|TRBV9
CASSRLAGQDTQYF
TGTGCCAGCAGCCGACTAGCGGGGCAAGATACGCAGTATTTT
>TRBD1|NA|TRBJ1-5|TRBV28
CASSGHRQGGNQPQHF
TGTGCCAGCAGTGGGCACAGACAGGGCGGCAATCAGCCCCAGCATTTT
>NA|NA|TRBJ2-5|TRBV11-2
CASSLAPTRGETQYF
TGTGCCAGCAGCCTAGCACCGACACGAGGGGAGACCCAGTACTTC
>TRBD2|NA|TRBJ2-1|TRBV5-1
CASSSLAGGLSYNEQFF
TGCGCCAGCAGCTCCCTAGCGGGAGGGCTTTCCTACAATGAGCAGTTCTTC
>TRBD1|NA|TRBJ1-6|TRBV7-2
CASSLAGQGRNSPLHF
TGTGCCAGCAGCTTAGCGGGACAGGGACGTAATTCACCCCTCCACTTT
>NA|NA|TRBJ1-3|TRBV7-9
CASSLRTRSGNTIYF
TGTGCCAGCAGCTTAAGGACACGCTCTGGAAACACCATATATTTT
>NA|NA|TRBJ2-3|TRBV19
CASSGQVFWGTDTQYF
TGTGCCAGTAGTGGGCAGGTTTTCTGGGGCACAGATACGCAGTATTTT
>NA|NA|TRBJ2-7|TRBV5-1
CASKYEGGTDSEQYF
TGCGCCAGCAAATATGAGGGAGGTACCGATAGCGAGCAGTACTTC
>NA|NA|TRBJ1-5|TRBV19
CASALLYRDIVRQPQHF
TGTGCCAGTGCTCTACTTTACCGGGACATTGTACGGCAGCCCCAGCATTTT
>NA|once|TRBJ1-6|TRBV6-4
CASRGGHWSSYNSPLHF
TGTGCCAGCAGGGGGGGTCACTGGAGCTCCTATAATTCACCCCTCCACTTT
>NA|few|TRBJ2-4|TRBV7-9
CASSLALPGGNIQYF
TGTGCCAGCAGCTTAGCCCTCCCCGGGGGAAACATTCAGTACTTC
>TRBD1|NA|TRBJ1-1|TRBV13
CASSPFRSQGGTEAFF
TGTGCCAGCAGCCCATTCCGGTCCCAGGGGGGCACTGAAGCTTTCTTT
>NA|NA|TRBJ2-3|TRBV5-5
CASSLIQGTSTAPKF
TGTGCCAGCAGCTTAATCCAGGGAACTAGCACAGCCCCTAAATTT
>NA|NA|TRBJ1-2|TRBV2
CASSWNREMAGYTF
TGTGCCAGCAGTTGGAACAGGGAGATGGCTGGCTACACCTTC
>NA|NA|TRBJ2-3|TRBV5-1
CASSPGGPRTDTQYF
TGCGCCAGCAGCCCCGGAGGTCCGAGGACAGATACGCAGTATTTT
>TRBD1|NA|TRBJ1-1|TRBV27
CASSLVRDRGTFF
TGTGCCAGCAGTTTGGTAAGGGACAGGGGAACTTTCTTT